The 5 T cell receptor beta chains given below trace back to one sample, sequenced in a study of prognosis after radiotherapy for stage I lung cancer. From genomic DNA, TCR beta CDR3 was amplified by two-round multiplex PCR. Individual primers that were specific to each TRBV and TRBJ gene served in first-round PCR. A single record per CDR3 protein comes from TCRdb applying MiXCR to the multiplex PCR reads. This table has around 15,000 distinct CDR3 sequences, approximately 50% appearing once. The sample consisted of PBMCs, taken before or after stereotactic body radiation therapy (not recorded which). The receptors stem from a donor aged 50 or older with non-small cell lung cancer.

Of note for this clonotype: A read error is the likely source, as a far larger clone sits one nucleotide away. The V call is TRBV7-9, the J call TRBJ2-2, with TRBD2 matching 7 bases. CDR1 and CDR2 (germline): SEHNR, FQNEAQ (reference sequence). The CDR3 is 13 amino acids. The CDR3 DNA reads TGTGTCAGCAGCCCATCTAGCGGCCGGGAGCTGTTTTTT. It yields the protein CVSSPSSGRELFF.

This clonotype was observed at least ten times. CDR3 protein: CATSDSLAGVHNEQFF. The CDR3 nucleotides read TGTGCCACCAGTGACTCTCTAGCGGGGGTCCACAATGAGCAGTTCTTC. The rearrangement joins TRBV24-1 to TRBJ2-1; TRBD2 aligns across 10 bases. The CDR3 covers 16 residues. V was pared by 4 bases and J by 5 bases, with 7 bases of the junction left unmatched. The germline gives CDR1 KGHDR, CDR2 SFDVKD.

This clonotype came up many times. CDR3 in amino acids: CASSEGPRDYNSPLHF. CDR3 nucleotides: TGTGCCAGCAGCGAGGGGCCTCGGGACTATAATTCACCCCTCCACTTT. The rearrangement links TRBV9 to TRBJ1-6; tentative D call: TRBD1 (5 bases). This CDR3 is 16 amino acids long. Trimming cost V 3 bases and J 3 bases, with 13 bases left between them. Germline assignment: CDR1 SGDLS and CDR2 YYNGEE.

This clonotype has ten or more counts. The CDR3 here is CASSQEASRGPLTEAFF. DNA of the CDR3: TGTGCCAGCAGCCAAGAGGCATCCAGGGGTCCCCTCACTGAAGCTTTCTTT. This rearrangement joins TRBV3-1 to TRBJ1-1, with D maybe TRBD1 (6 bases). The CDR3 loop spans 17 amino acids. V was trimmed by 0 bases and J by 4 bases, leaving 18 bases between them. CDR1 is LGHDT and CDR2 is YNNKEL in the germline V gene (reference sequence).

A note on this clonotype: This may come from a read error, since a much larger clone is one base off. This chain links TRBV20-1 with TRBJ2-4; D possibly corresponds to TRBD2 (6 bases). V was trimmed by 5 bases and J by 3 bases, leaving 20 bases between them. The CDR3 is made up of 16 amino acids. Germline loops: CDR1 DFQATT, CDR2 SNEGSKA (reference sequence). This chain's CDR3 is CSASWLAWMGKNIQYF. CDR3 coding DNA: TGCAGTGCTTCCTGGCTAGCGTGGATGGGCAAAAACATTCAGTACTTC.